Detailed here is one T cell receptor (beta chain). This record belongs to a study of control samples from healthy donors and cancer patients. V was trimmed by 3 bases and J by 1 base, leaving 18 bases between them. Germline CDR1 reads LNHDA; CDR2 reads SQIVND (reference sequence). The CDR3 is 17 residues long. The table came from immunoSEQ multiplex PCR; TCRdb's copy has only in-frame clones and leaves some out. The profile shows 130,000 or so clones, roughly 91% of them singletons. This chain links TRBV19 with TRBJ1-1; TRBD1 is a possible D gene (5 bases). This clonotype was obtained from a middle-aged man in good health. Sequencing was done on a sample of blood. The CDR3 nucleotides are TGTGCCAGTAGTATCTTGTCCCAGGGACGGCGGAACACTGAAGCTTTCTTT. Its translation: CASSILSQGRRNTEAFF.